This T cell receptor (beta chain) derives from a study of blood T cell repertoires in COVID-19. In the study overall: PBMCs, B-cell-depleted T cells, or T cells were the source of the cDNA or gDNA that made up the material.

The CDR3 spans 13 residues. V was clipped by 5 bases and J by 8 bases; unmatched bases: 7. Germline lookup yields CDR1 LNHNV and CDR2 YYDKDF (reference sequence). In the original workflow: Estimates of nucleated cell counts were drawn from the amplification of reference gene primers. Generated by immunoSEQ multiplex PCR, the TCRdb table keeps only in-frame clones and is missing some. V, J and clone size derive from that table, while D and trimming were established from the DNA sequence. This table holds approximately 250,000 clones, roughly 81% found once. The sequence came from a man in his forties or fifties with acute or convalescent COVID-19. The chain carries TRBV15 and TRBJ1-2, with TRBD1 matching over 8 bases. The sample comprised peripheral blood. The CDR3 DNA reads TGTGCCACCAGCGGCGGACAGGGTCAAGGCTACACCTTC. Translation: CATSGGQGQGYTF.